A selection of T cell receptor beta chains follows, all from one sample in a study of blood T cell repertoires in COVID-19. Produced via immunoSEQ multiplex PCR; TCRdb's table is partial and in-frame only. The sample shows approximately 58,000 clones, more than 75% of them seen only once. Sequencing was done on a sample of peripheral blood. All receptors come from a man in his forties or fifties with active COVID-19. The CDR3 runs from the conserved cysteine through the conserved F or W. Fields, in order: V gene, D gene, J gene, clone size, CDR3 DNA, CDR3 protein. The D gene is left open where the match is weak. Not all rows give a size; the values are once, few, many and, for expanded clones, a class.

TRBV9	.	TRBJ2-3	.	TGTGCCAGCAGCCGAACCGGGTCCCGGGGAGATACGCAGTATTTT	CASSRTGSRGDTQYF
TRBV24-1	.	TRBJ2-2	few	TGTGCCACCAGTGCGGCGGGGCAGGATGCCGGGGAGCTGTTTTTT	CATSAAGQDAGELFF
TRBV19	TRBD2	TRBJ2-5	.	TGTGCCAGTAGCCGTGCATGGGGCCGGGGGGCCCAGTACTTC	CASSRAWGRGAQYF
TRBV6-4	.	TRBJ2-1	.	TGTGCCAGCAGTCAAGAGGATTCGGCCTACAATGAGCAGTTCTTC	CASSQEDSAYNEQFF
TRBV9	TRBD2	TRBJ2-3	.	TGTGCCAGCAGCCCCCGACTAAGCGGGAGGGATACGCAGTATTTT	CASSPRLSGRDTQYF
TRBV2	.	TRBJ1-5	.	TGTGCCAGCAGTGAAGAGGGAGGAAGTCAGCCCCAGCATTTT	CASSEEGGSQPQHF
TRBV5-4	TRBD1	TRBJ2-3	.	TGTGCCAGCAAAGGACAGGGTCTGGCAGATACGCAGTATTTT	CASKGQGLADTQYF
TRBV28	TRBD1	TRBJ1-1	.	TGTGCCAGCAGTCCCCCGACAGGGACACAAACTGAAGCTTTCTTT	CASSPPTGTQTEAFF
TRBV28	TRBD2	TRBJ2-7	.	TGTGCCACCAAGGTTCTGTTGTATAGGACTAGCGGGTACGAGCAGTACTTC	CATKVLLYRTSGYEQYF
TRBV5-1	TRBD1	TRBJ1-1	.	TGCGCCAGCAGCTTAGAGACAGGGGGAGGGATGAACACTGAAGCTTTCTTT	CASSLETGGGMNTEAFF
TRBV18	TRBD1	TRBJ1-2	.	TGTGCCAGCTCACCAACTTTGGGACAGGGGATTAAGAACTATGGCTACACCTTC	CASSPTLGQGIKNYGYTF
TRBV7-9	TRBD1	TRBJ1-1	few	TGTGCCAGCAGCTGGCCGACAGGGTACTACACTGAAGCTTTCTTT	CASSWPTGYYTEAFF
TRBV7-2	.	TRBJ2-3	.	TGTGCCAGCAGCCACTCGGGACAAGTCACAGATACGCAGTATTTT	CASSHSGQVTDTQYF
TRBV28	TRBD2	TRBJ2-1	.	TGTGCCAGCAGTTACCTGGATGGGACTAACCACGAGCAGTTCTTC	CASSYLDGTNHEQFF
TRBV28	TRBD2	TRBJ2-3	.	TGTGCCCTCCGCCCTTCTAGCGGGAGCACAGATACGCAGTATTTT	CALRPSSGSTDTQYF
TRBV4-1	TRBD2	TRBJ2-1	.	TGCGCCAGCAGCCAAGGCCCCCTCGGGACTAGCGTTCGGTTTGGTGAGCAGTTCTTC	CASSQGPLGTSVRFGEQFF
TRBV6-6	.	TRBJ1-3	.	TGTGCCAGCACCCTACCGAAGGGGGAATCTGGAAACACCATATATTTT	CASTLPKGESGNTIYF
TRBV6-5	.	TRBJ1-2	.	TGTGCCAGCAGGTCAGGGGCGAATGGCTACACCTTC	CASRSGANGYTF
TRBV5-4	TRBD1	TRBJ1-5	.	TGTGCCAGCAGCCCGGACAGGGGGCGCAATCAGCCCCAGCATTTT	CASSPDRGRNQPQHF
TRBV28	TRBD2	TRBJ2-5	.	TGTGCCAGCAGTTTAGAGGTAGCGGGAGGGATGGGGAGAGAGACCCAGTACTTC	CASSLEVAGGMGRETQYF
TRBV30	TRBD2	TRBJ2-7	once	TGTGCCTGGAGTGTACTGACTAGCGGGAGGGACGAGCAGTACTTC	CAWSVLTSGRDEQYF
TRBV6-1	.	TRBJ1-1	.	TGTGCCAGCAGTGAGAGGACAGCGAACACTGAAGCTTTCTTT	CASSERTANTEAFF
TRBV30	TRBD1	TRBJ1-5	.	TGTGCCTCCCCCCGGGGGACAGGCCGTCATAGCAATCAGCCCCAGCATTTT	CASPRGTGRHSNQPQHF
TRBV27	.	TRBJ2-7	.	TGTGCCAGCAGTTCCAGGGTACTCCCCTACGAGCAGTACTTC	CASSSRVLPYEQYF
TRBV15	.	TRBJ2-2	.	TGTGCCACCAGCAGAGGGGGAGGCGGGTGGCACGGGGAGCTGTTTTTT	CATSRGGGGWHGELFF
TRBV11-1	TRBD2	TRBJ2-1	few	TGTGCCAGCAGCCAATGGACTAGCGGGAGGAATGAGCAGTTCTTC	CASSQWTSGRNEQFF
TRBV11-2	.	TRBJ2-1	.	TGTGCCAGCAGCTTAGTGCAGAGCGGATACAATGAGCAGTTCTTC	CASSLVQSGYNEQFF
TRBV29-1	TRBD1	TRBJ2-3	once	TGCAGCGTCGGGACAGGGAGGTCGGATACGCAGTATTTT	CSVGTGRSDTQYF
TRBV10-3	.	TRBJ2-7	.	TGTGCCATCTCCCGGGACTCCTACGAGCAGTACTTC	CAISRDSYEQYF
TRBV29-1	.	TRBJ1-5	.	TGCAGCGTATCTCAACAGGGAAGCAATCAGCCCCAGCATTTT	CSVSQQGSNQPQHF
TRBV6-7	.	TRBJ2-7	.	TGTGCCAGCAGTTCCCTTTACTACGAGCAGTACTTC	CASSSLYYEQYF
TRBV15	.	TRBJ1-1	.	TGTGCCACCAGCAGAGGGAGGGGCACTGAAGCTTTCTTT	CATSRGRGTEAFF
TRBV18	TRBD1	TRBJ1-1	.	TGTGCCAGCTCATACGGGACAGGAGAGAACACTGAAGCTTTCTTT	CASSYGTGENTEAFF
TRBV7-9	.	TRBJ2-7	.	TGTGCCAGCCGCAGGGACATGCACGAGCAGTACTTC	CASRRDMHEQYF